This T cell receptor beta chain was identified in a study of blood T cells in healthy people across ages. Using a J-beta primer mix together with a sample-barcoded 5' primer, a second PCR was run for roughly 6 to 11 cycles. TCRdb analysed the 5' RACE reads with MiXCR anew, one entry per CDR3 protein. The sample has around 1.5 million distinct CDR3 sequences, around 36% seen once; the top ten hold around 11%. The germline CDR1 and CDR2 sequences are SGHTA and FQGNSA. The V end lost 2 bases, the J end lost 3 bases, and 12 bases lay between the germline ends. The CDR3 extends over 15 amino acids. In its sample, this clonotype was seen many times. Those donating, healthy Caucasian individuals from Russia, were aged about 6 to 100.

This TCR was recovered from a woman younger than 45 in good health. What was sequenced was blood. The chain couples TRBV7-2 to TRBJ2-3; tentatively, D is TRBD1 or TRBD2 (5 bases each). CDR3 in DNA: TGTGCCAGCAGCTTATTAGCGTGGGGGACAGATACGCAGTATTTT. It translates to CASSLLAWGTDTQYF.